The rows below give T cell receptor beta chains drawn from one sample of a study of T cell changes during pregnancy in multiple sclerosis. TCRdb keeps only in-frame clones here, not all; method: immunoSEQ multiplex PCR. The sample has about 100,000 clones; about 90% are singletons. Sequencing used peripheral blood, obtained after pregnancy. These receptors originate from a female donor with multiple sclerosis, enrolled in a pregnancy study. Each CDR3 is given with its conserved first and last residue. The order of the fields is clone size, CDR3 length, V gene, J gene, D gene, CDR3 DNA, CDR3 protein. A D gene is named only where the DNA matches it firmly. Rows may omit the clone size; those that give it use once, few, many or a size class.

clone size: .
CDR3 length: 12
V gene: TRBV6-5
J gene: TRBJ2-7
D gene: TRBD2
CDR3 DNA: TGTGCCAGCAGAACCCAGGGACTAGAGCAGTACTTC
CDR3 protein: CASRTQGLEQYF

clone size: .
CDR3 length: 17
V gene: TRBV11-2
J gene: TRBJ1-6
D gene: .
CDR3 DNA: TGTGCCAGCAGCTTAGATGTTCGGTTCTCCTATAATTCACCCCTCCACTTT
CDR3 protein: CASSLDVRFSYNSPLHF

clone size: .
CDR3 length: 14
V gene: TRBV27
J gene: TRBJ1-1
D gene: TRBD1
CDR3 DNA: TGTGCCAGCAGGACAGGGGTCTTGGGCACTGAAGCTTTCTTT
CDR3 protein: CASRTGVLGTEAFF

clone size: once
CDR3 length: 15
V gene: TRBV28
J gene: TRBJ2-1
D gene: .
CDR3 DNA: TGTGCCAGCAGCCTCCGGGGGAGCTCCTACAATGAGCAGTTCTTC
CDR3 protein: CASSLRGSSYNEQFF

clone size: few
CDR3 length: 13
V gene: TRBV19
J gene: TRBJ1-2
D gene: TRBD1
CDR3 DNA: TGTGCCACCTACAGGGGGTTCGTATATGGCTACACCTTC
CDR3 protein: CATYRGFVYGYTF

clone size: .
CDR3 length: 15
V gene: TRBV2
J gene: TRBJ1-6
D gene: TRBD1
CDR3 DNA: TGTGCCAGCGGCGTGGGACAGGGAATAAATTCACCCCTCCACTTT
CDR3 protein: CASGVGQGINSPLHF

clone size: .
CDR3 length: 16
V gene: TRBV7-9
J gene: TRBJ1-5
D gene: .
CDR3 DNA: TGTGCCAGCAGCCATACATTGGGGCTGATGGAACAGCCCCAGCATTTT
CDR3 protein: CASSHTLGLMEQPQHF

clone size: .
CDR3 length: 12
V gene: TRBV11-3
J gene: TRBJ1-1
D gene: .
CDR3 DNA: TGTGCCAGCAGCTCATCGACAGCTGAAGCTTTCTTT
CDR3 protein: CASSSSTAEAFF

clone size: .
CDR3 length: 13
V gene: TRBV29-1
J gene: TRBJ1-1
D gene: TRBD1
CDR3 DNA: TGCAGCGCCCAAGGACAGGGGGGCACTGAAGCTTTCTTT
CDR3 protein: CSAQGQGGTEAFF

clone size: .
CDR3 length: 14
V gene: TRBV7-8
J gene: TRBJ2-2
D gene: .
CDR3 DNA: TGTGCCAGCAGCTTAGATACGGGGGAAGGGGAGCTGTTTTTT
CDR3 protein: CASSLDTGEGELFF

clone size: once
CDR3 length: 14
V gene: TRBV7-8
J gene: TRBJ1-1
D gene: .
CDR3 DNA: TGTGCCAGCAGCTTGGGGGGGAAGAAAACTGAAGCTTTCTTT
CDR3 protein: CASSLGGKKTEAFF

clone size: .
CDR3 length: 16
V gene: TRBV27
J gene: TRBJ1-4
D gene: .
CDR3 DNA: TGTGCCAGCAGTTGGTACCCACAGTCAACTAATGAAAAACTGTTTTTT
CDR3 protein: CASSWYPQSTNEKLFF

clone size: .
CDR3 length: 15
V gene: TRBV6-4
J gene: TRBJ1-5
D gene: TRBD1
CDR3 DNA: TGTGCCAGCAGTTCCGGGACAGGGGAAAATCAGCCCCAGCATTTT
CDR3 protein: CASSSGTGENQPQHF

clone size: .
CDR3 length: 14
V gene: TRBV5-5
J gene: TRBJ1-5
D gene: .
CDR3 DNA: TGTGCCAGCAGCTTGGCCTGGAGAACCCAGCCCCAGCATTTT
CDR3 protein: CASSLAWRTQPQHF

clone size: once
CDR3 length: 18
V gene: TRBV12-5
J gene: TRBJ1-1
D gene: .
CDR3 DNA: TGTGCTAGTGGTTTGGTCGGGCGGGGGGGCGCGAAGAACACTGAAGCTTTCTTT
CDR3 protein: CASGLVGRGGAKNTEAFF

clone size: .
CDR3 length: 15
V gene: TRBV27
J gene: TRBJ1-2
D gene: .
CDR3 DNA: TGTGCCAGCAGGTCCGAGCAGGGCCTGAACTATGGCTACACCTTC
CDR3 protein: CASRSEQGLNYGYTF

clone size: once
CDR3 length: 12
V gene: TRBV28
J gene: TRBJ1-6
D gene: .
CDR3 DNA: TGTGCCAGCACGGAGCTTAATTCACCCCTCCACTTT
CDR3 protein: CASTELNSPLHF

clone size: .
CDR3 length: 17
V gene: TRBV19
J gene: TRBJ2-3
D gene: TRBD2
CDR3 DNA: TGTGCCAGTAGTCCTAGCGGGAGGGCCGGTTGGACAGATACGCAGTATTTT
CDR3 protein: CASSPSGRAGWTDTQYF

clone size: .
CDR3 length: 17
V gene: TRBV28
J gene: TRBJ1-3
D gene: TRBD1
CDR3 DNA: TGTGCCAGCAGTCTCATCCAGGGGGCAACCTCTGGAAACACCATATATTTT
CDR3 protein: CASSLIQGATSGNTIYF

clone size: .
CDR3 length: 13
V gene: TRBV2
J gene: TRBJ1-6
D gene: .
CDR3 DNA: TGTGCCAGCATCGGGCAGGGTAGTTCACCCCTCCACTTT
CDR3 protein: CASIGQGSSPLHF

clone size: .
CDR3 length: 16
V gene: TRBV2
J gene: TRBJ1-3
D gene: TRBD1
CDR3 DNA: TGTGCCAGCAGTGCTAACAGGGGCCCCTCTGGAAACACCATATATTTT
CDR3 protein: CASSANRGPSGNTIYF

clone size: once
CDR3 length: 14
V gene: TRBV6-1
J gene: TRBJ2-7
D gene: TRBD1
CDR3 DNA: TGTGCCAGCGGGGACAGGGGGCGAGGTTACGAGCAGTACTTC
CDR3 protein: CASGDRGRGYEQYF

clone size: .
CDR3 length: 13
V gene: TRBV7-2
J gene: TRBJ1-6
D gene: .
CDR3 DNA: TGTGCCAGCAGCTTACAGGATAATTCACCCCTCCACTTT
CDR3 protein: CASSLQDNSPLHF

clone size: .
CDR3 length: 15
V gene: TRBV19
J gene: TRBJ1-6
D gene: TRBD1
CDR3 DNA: TGTGCCAGTAATACGGGACAGGGAAGGAATTCACCCCTCCACTTT
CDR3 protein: CASNTGQGRNSPLHF

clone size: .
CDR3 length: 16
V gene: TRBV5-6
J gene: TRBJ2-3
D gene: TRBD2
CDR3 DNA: TGTGCCAGCAGCTCAACCCTGACTAGCGGGGGGGATACGCAGTATTTT
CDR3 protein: CASSSTLTSGGDTQYF

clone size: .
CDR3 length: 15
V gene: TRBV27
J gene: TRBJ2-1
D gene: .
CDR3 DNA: TGTGCCAGCAGTAACGGGGGGCCTACCTACAATGAGCAGTTCTTC
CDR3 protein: CASSNGGPTYNEQFF

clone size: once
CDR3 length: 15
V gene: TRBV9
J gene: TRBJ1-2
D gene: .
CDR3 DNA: TGTGCCAGCAGCGTAGGACAGTTAAACTCCTATGGCTACACCTTC
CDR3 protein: CASSVGQLNSYGYTF

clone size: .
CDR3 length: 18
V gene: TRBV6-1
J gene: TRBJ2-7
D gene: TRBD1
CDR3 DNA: TGTGCCAGCAGTGAAGCTGCAACCGGGACAGGGGCCTCCTACGAGCAGTACTTC
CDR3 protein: CASSEAATGTGASYEQYF

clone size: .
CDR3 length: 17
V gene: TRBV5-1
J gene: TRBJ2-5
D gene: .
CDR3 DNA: TGCGCCAGCAGCTTGGCGCTGGTCAGGGCTAGTCAAGAGACCCAGTACTTC
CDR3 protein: CASSLALVRASQETQYF

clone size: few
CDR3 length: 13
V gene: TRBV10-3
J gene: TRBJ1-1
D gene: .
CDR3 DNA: TGTGCCATCCAAGGGGGAATGAACACTGAAGCTTTCTTT
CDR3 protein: CAIQGGMNTEAFF

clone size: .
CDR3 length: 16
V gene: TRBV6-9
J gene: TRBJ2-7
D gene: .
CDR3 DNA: TGTGCCAGCAGTTATTCCTACGGACAGATTACCTACGAGCAGTACTTC
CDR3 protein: CASSYSYGQITYEQYF

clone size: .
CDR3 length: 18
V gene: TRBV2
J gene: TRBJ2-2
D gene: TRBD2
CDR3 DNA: TGTGCCAGCAGTGATCCGAAGACTAGCGGGGCTTTCACCGGGGAGCTGTTTTTT
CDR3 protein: CASSDPKTSGAFTGELFF

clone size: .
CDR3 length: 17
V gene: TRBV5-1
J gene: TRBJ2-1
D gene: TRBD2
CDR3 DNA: TGCGCCAGCAGCTTGGTTGGTAGCGGGAGTGTCCGCAATGAGCAGTTCTTC
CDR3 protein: CASSLVGSGSVRNEQFF

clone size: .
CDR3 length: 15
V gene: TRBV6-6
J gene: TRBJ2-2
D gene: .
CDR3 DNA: TGTGCCAGCAGTTACTCGGGTCGGGGGACCGGGGAGCTGTTTTTT
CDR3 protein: CASSYSGRGTGELFF

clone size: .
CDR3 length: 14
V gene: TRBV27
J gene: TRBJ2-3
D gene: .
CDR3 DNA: TGTGCCAGCAGTCGTCGGACCCGCGGGGATACGCAGTATTTT
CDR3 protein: CASSRRTRGDTQYF

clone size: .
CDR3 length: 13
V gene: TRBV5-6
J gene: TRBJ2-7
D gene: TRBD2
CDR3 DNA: TGTGCCAGCAGCTTGGCTGGACTAGACGAGCAGTACTTC
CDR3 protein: CASSLAGLDEQYF

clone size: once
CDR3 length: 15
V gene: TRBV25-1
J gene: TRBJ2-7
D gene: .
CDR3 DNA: TGTGCCAGCAGTTACTCACAGGAACCTGTCTACGAGCAGTACTTC
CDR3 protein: CASSYSQEPVYEQYF

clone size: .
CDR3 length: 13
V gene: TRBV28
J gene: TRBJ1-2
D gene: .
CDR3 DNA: TGTGCCAGCAGCTCAACAGGGTCCGATGGCTACACCTTC
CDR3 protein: CASSSTGSDGYTF

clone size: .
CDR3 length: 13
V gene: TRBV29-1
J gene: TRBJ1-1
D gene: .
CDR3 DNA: TGCAGCGCCCACGACCCTTTCGGGATTGAAGCTTTCTTT
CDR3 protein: CSAHDPFGIEAFF

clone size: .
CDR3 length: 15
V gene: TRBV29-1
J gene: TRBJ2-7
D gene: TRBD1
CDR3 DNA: TGCAGCGTTGAAGACAGACAGGGGGCCTCCTACGAGCAGTACTTC
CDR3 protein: CSVEDRQGASYEQYF

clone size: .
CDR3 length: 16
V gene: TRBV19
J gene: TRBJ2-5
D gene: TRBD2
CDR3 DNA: TGTGCCAGTAGTATAGGGACTAGCGGGGGGCGAAAGACCCAGTACTTC
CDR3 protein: CASSIGTSGGRKTQYF

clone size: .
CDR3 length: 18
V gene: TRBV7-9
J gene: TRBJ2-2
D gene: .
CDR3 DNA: TGTGCCAGCAGCCACCCCCGGGAGTACGACGCGAACACCGGGGAGCTGTTTTTT
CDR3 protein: CASSHPREYDANTGELFF

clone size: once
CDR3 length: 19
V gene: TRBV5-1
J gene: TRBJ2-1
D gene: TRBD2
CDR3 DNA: TGCGCCAGCAGCTTGGTAGGGACTAGCGGGAGGAGCTCCTACAATGAGCAGTTCTTC
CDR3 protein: CASSLVGTSGRSSYNEQFF

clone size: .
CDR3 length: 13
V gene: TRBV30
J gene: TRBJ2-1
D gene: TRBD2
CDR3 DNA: TGTGCCTCTAGCGGGAGGATTGTAAATGAGCAGTTCTTC
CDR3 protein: CASSGRIVNEQFF

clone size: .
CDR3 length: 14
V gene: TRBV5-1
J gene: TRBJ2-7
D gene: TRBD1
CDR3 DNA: TGCGCCAGCAGCTTGGGGACAGGGACCTACGAGCAGTACTTC
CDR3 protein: CASSLGTGTYEQYF

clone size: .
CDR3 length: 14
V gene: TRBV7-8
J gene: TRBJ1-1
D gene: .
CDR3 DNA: TGTGCCAGCAACGTAGGGGGAGAGGTTGGTGAAGCTTTCTTT
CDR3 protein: CASNVGGEVGEAFF

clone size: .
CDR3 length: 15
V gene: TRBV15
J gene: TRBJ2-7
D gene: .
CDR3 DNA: TGTGCCACCAGCAGAGAACAGGGAGGGGCCTACGAGCAGTACTTC
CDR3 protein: CATSREQGGAYEQYF